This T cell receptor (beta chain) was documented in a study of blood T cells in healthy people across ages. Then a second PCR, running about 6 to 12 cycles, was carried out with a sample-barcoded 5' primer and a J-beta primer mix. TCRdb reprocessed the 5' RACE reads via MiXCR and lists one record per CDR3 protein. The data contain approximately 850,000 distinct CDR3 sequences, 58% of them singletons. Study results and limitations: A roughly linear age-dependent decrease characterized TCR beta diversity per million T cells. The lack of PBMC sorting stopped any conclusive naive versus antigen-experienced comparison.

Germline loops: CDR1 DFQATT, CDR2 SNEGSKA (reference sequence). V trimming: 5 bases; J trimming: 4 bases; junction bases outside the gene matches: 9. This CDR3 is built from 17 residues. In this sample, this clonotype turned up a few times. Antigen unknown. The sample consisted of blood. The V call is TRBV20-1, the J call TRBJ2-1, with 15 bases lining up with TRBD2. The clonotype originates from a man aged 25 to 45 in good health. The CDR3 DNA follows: TGCAGTGCTGGAGGACTAGCGGGAGGGAAGGTATACAATGAGCAGTTCTTC. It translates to CSAGGLAGGKVYNEQFF.